These 3 T cell receptor beta chains came from one sample sequenced in a study of T cell changes during pregnancy in multiple sclerosis. Sequencing was performed with immunoSEQ multiplex PCR; in TCRdb, only in-frame clones are kept and a portion is missing. The sample contains about 40,000 clones, roughly nine tenths of which appear only once. The sample consisted of CD4+ T cells from peripheral blood mononuclear cells, taken before pregnancy. The receptor set was obtained from a female donor with multiple sclerosis, enrolled in a pregnancy study.

The genes are TRBV7-6 and TRBJ1-1; perhaps TRBD1 as D (5 bases). V dropped 2 bases and J dropped 4 bases, with 14 bases sitting between them. Germline CDR1 reads SGHVS; CDR2 reads FNYEAQ. This CDR3 has 15 amino acids. CDR3 in amino acids: CASSLWGEGSTEAFF. The CDR3, as DNA: TGTGCCAGCAGCTTATGGGGGGAAGGGAGCACTGAAGCTTTCTTT.

The sample holds a few counts of this clone. In nucleotides, the CDR3 is TGTGCCAGCAGCAGGGATGGCTACACCTTC. Its protein product is CASSRDGYTF. The V gene is TRBV6-6, the J gene TRBJ1-2; weak D call: TRBD1 (5 bases). Per germline, CDR1 MNHNY and CDR2 SVGAGI (reference sequence). Deletions cut 6 bases from V and 6 bases from J, with 5 bases between. CDR3 size: 10 residues.

The V call is TRBV7-2, the J call TRBJ2-7; 7 positions match TRBD1. CDR3 size: 15 residues. CDR1 and CDR2 (germline): SGHTA, FQGNSA. The trim removed 1 base at V and 1 base at J, leaving 4 bases unmatched. The CDR3 DNA reads as TGTGCCAGCAGCTTAGTGGGACAGCCGTCCTACGAGCAGTACTTC. This gives the protein CASSLVGQPSYEQYF.